What follows are 8 T cell receptor beta chains derived from one specimen sequenced in a study of T cell responses to AZD1222 COVID-19 vaccine. Sequenced by immunoSEQ multiplex PCR; TCRdb stores in-frame clones only, minus some. The table has roughly 140,000 clones, approximately 89% seen once. This specimen consisted of peripheral blood, obtained on day 0 of AZD1222 vaccination. The source of these receptors is an adult in good health.

V usage is TRBV6-6 and J usage is TRBJ1-2, with D uncertain. Germline lookup yields CDR1 MNHNY and CDR2 SVGAGI (reference sequence). Deletions cut 6 bases from V and 3 bases from J, with 17 bases between. The CDR3 extends over 15 amino acids. Here the CDR3 DNA reads TGTGCCAGCAGCCCGGGTGGCCCAAGCCACTATGGCTACACCTTC. Amino acid sequence: CASSPGGPSHYGYTF.

V and J are TRBV18 and TRBJ2-6; 9 bases align to TRBD1. This CDR3 spans 19 amino acids. CDR1 KGHSH and CDR2 LQKENI come from the germline V gene. The V and J ends lost 0 bases and 0 bases, in that order; junction bases with no gene match: 6. The CDR3 is CASSPPLGTGISGANVLTF. The CDR3 region has the DNA TGTGCCAGCTCACCACCTCTCGGGACAGGGATCTCTGGGGCCAACGTCCTGACTTTC.

This clone was seen a single time. The chain joins TRBV11-2 to TRBJ2-5, with D tentatively TRBD2 (6 bases). V was pared by 5 bases and J by 2 bases, with 15 bases between. This CDR3 region has 15 residues. Germline CDR1 and CDR2: SGHAT and FQNNGV. The CDR3 DNA reads as TGTGCCAGCAGCCCACCGGGACTGCTACAAGAGACCCAGTACTTC. It yields the protein CASSPPGLLQETQYF.

The chain couples TRBV28 to TRBJ2-7, with no clear D. The CDR3 contains 11 residues. V lost 3 bases, J lost 3 bases, and 3 bases lay in between. Germline V gives CDR1 MDHEN, CDR2 SYDVKM. The DNA of the CDR3 is TGTGCCAGCAGTTTCCTCTACGAGCAGTACTTC. Translated: CASSFLYEQYF.

The CDR3 DNA reads as TGTGCCATCGGGACAGGGGGCTCCTACAATGAGCAGTTCTTC. Translating gives CAIGTGGSYNEQFF. The chain uses TRBV24-1 and TRBJ2-1; TRBD1 matches at 11 bases. Germline V CDR1 and CDR2: KGHDR, SFDVKD. Trimming at V came to 11 bases and at J to 0 bases, leaving 2 bases not matched to a gene. The CDR3 runs to 14 residues.

This chain joins TRBV7-6 and TRBJ1-2; the match to TRBD1 covers 8 bases. This CDR3 comprises 13 residues. V lost 3 bases, J lost 6 bases, and 3 bases stayed unmatched. Germline V gives CDR1 SGHVS, CDR2 FNYEAQ. CDR3 region: CASSFAGGNGYTF. CDR3 nucleotide sequence: TGTGCCAGCAGCTTCGCAGGGGGCAATGGCTACACCTTC.

The chain has TRBV5-1 and TRBJ2-2; 10 bases agree with TRBD1. The germline gives CDR1 SGHRS, CDR2 YFSETQ. With 5 bases clipped from V and 2 bases from J, the junction kept 9 bases outside the gene matches. The CDR3 totals 17 residues. The CDR3 nucleotides are TGCGCCAGCAGGTCCCGGGACAGGGGCCTCAACACCGGGGAGCTGTTTTTT. Encoded protein: CASRSRDRGLNTGELFF.

This clone was detected once. The chain carries TRBV9 and TRBJ1-2, with 7 positions matching TRBD1. CDR3 length: 15 amino acids. V shed 0 bases, J shed 4 bases, and the junction held 6 bases outside the gene matches. Germline loops: CDR1 SGDLS, CDR2 YYNGEE. The CDR3 nucleotides are TGTGCCAGCAGCGTAGAGGCAGGGGGTTCCTATGGCTACACCTTC. This codes for CASSVEAGGSYGYTF.